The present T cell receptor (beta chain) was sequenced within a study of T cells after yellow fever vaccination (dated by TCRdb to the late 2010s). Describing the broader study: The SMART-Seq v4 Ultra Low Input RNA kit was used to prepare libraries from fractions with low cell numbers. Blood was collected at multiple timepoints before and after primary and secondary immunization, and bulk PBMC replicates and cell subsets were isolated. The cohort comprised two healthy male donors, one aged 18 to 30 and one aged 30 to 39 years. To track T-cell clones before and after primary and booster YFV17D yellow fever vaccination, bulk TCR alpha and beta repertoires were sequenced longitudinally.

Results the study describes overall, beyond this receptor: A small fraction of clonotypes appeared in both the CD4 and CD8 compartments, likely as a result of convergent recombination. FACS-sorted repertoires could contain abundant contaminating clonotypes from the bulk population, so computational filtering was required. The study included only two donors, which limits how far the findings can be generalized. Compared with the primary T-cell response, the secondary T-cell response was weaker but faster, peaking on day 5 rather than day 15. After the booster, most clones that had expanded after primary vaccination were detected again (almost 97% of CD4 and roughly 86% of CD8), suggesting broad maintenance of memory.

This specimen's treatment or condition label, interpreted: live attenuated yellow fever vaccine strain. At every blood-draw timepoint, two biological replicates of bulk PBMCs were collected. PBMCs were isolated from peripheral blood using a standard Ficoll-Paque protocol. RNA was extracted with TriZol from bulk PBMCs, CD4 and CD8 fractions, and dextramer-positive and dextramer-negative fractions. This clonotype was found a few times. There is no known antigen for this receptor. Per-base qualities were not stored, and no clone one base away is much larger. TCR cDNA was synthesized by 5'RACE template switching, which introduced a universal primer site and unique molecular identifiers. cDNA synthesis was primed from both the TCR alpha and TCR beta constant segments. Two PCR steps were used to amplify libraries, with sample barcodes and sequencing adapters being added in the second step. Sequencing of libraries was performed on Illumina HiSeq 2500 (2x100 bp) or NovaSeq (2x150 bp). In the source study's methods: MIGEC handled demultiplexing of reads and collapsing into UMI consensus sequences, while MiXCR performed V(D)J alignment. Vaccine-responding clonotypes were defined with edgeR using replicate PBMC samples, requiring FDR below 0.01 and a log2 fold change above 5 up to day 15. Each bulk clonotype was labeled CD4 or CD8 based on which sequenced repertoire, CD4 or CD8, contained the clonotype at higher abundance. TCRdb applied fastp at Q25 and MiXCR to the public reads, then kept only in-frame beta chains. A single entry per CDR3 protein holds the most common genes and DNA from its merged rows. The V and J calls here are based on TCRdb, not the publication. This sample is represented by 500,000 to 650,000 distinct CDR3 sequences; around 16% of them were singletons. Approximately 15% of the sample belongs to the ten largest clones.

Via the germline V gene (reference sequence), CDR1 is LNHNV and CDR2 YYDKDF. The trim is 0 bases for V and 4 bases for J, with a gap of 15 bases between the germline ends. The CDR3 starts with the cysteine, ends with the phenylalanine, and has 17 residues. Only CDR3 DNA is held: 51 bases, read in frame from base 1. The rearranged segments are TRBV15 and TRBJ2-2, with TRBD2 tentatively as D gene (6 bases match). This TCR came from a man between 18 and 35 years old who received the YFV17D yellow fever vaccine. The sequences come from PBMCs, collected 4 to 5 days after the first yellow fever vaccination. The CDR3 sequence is CATSRDHWRGGTGELFF. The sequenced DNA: TGTGCCACCAGCAGAGATCATTGGCGGGGTGGCACCGGGGAGCTGTTTTTT.